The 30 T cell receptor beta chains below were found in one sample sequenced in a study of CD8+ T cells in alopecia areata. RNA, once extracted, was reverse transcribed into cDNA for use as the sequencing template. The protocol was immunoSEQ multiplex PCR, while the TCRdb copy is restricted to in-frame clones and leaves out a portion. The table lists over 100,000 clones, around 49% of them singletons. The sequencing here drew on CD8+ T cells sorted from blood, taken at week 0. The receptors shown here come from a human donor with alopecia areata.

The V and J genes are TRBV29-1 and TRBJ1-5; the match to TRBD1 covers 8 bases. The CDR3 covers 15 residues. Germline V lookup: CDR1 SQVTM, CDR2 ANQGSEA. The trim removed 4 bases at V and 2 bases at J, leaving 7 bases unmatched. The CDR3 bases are TGCAGCGTTGTTACGACAGGGGTGGGCAATCAGCCCCAGCATTTT. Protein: CSVVTTGVGNQPQHF.

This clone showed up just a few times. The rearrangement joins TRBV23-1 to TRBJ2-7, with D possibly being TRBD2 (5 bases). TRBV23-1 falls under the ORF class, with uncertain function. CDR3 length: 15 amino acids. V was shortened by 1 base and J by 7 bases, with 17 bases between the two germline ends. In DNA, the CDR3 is TGCGCCAGCAGTCAATTTCTGAGACTAAGACGGGAGCAGTACTTC. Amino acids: CASSQFLRLRREQYF.

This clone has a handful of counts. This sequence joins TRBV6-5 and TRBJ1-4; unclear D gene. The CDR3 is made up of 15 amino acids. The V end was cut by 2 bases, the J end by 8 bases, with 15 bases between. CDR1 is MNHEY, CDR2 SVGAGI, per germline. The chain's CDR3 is CASSYLPGEGEKLFF. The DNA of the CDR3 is TGTGCCAGCAGTTACCTCCCGGGAGAGGGCGAAAAACTGTTTTTT.

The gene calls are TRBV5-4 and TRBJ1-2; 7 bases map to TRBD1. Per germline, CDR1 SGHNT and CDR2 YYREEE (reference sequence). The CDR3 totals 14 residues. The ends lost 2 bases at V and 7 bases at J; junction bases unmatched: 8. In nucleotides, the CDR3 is TGTGCCAGCAGCTTACTGACAGGGAGCGGTGGCTACACCTTC. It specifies CASSLLTGSGGYTF.

CDR3 residues: CAWSVLGSTGELFF. The CDR3 DNA reads as TGTGCCTGGAGTGTCTTGGGAAGCACCGGGGAGCTGTTTTTT. V and J are TRBV30 and TRBJ2-2; D gene uncertain. The CDR3 spans 14 residues. The germline gives CDR1 GTSNPN, CDR2 SVGIG (reference sequence). Between the trimmed V and J ends, which lost 0 bases and 4 bases, there was a span of 9 bases.

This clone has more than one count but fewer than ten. The CDR3 nucleotides are TGTGCCAGCAGCTTATACGGGGCTGGGCAGCCCCAGCATTTT. This codes for CASSLYGAGQPQHF. The J gene is TRBJ1-5, the V gene TRBV13, with a possible D match to TRBD1 (5 bases). V was clipped by 2 bases and J by 7 bases, with 12 bases between them. Germline V gene lookup returns CDR1 PRHDT and CDR2 FYEKMQ (reference sequence). The CDR3 spans 14 residues.

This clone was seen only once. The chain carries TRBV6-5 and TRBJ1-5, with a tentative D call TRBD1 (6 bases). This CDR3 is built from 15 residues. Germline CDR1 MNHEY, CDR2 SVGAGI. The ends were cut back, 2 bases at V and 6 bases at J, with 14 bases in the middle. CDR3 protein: CASSYGGQGIQPQHF. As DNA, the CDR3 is TGTGCCAGCAGTTACGGGGGACAAGGAATTCAGCCCCAGCATTTT.

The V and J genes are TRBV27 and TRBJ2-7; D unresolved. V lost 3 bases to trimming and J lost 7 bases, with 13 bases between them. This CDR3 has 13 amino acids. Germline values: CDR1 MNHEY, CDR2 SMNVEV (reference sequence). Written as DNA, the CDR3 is TGTGCCAGCAGTTTGTACCCGCTTGTGGAGCAGTACTTC. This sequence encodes CASSLYPLVEQYF.

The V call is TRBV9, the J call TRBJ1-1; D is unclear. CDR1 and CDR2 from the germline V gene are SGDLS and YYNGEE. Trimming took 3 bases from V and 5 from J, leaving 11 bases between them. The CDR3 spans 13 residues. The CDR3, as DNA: TGTGCCAGCAGCGCGTCTGGGGTGACTGAAGCTTTCTTT. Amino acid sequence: CASSASGVTEAFF. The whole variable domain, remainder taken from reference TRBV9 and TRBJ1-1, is DSGVTQTPKHLITATGQRVTLRCSPRSGDLSVYWYQQSLDQGLQFLIQYYNGEERAKGNILERFSAQQFPDLHSELNLSSLELGDSALYFCASSASGVTEAFFGQGTRLTVV.

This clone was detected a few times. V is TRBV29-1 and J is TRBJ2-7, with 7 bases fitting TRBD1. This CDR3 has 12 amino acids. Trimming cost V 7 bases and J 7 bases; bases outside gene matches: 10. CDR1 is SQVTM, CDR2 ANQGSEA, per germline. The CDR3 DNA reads TGCAGCGGCCGGGACAGAACGTGGGAGCAGTACTTC. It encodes CSGRDRTWEQYF.

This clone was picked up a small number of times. CDR3 loop: CASSQEMQGASNEQFF. CDR3 DNA: TGTGCCAGCAGCCAAGAGATGCAGGGGGCGAGCAATGAGCAGTTCTTC. The genes are TRBV4-2 and TRBJ2-1; 8 bases align to TRBD1. CDR3 length equals 16 residues. Germline V gives CDR1 LGHNA, CDR2 YNFKEQ. The V gene end was trimmed by 0 bases and the J gene end by 6 bases; junction bases not matched to a gene: 7.

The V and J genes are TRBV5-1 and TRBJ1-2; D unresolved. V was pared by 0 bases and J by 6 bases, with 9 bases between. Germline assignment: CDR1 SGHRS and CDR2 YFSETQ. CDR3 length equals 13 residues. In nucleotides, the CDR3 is TGCGCCAGCAGCTTGGAAGGCAGCGATGGCTACACCTTC. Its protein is CASSLEGSDGYTF. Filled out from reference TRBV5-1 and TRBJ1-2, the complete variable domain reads KAGVTQTPRYLIKTRGQQVTLSCSPISGHRSVSWYQQTPGQGLQFLFEYFSETQRNKGNFPGRFSGRQFSNSRSEMNVSTLELGDSALYLCASSLEGSDGYTFGSGTRLTVV.

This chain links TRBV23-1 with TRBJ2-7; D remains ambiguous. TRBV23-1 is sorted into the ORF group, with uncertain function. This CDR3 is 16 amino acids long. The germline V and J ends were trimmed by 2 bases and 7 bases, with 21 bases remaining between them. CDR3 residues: CASSQPSRSPVGEQYF. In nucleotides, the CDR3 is TGCGCCAGCAGTCAACCTAGTCGGAGTCCGGTTGGAGAGCAGTACTTC.

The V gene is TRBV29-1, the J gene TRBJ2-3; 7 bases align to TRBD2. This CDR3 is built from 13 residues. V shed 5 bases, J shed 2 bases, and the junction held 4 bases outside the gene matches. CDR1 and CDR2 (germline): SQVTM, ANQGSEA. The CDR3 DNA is TGCAGCGTTAGCGGGGTAACCACAGATACGCAGTATTTT. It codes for CSVSGVTTDTQYF.

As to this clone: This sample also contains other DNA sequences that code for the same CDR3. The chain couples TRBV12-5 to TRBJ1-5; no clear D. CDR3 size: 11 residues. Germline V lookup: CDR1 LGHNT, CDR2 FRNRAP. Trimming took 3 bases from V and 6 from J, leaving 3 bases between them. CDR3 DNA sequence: TGTGCTAGTGGTTTAGGTCAGCCCCAGCATTTT. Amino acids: CASGLGQPQHF. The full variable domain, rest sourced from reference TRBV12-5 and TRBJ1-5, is DARVTQTPRHKVTEMGQEVTMRCQPILGHNTVFWYRQTMMQGLELLAYFRNRAPLDDSGMPKDRFSAEMPDATLATLKIQPSEPRDSAVYFCASGLGQPQHFGDGTRLSIL.

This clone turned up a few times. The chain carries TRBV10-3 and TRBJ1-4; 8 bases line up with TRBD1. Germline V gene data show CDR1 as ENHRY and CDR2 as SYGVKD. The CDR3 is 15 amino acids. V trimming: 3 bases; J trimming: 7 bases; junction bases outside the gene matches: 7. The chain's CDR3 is CAISDPGQGGEKLFF. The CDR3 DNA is TGTGCCATCAGTGACCCTGGACAGGGTGGTGAAAAACTGTTTTTT.

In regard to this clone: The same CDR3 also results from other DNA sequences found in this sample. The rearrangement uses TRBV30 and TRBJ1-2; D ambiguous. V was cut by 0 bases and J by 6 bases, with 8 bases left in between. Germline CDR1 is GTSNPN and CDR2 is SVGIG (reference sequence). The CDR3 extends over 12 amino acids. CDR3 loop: CAWSVLGDGYTF. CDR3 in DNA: TGTGCCTGGAGTGTACTTGGGGATGGCTACACCTTC. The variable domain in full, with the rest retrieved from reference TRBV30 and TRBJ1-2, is SQTIHQWPATLVQPVGSPLSLECTVEGTSNPNLYWYRQAAGRGLQLLFYSVGIGQISSEVPQNLSASRPQDRQFILSSKKLLLSDSGFYLCAWSVLGDGYTFGSGTRLTVV.

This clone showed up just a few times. The CDR3 DNA is TGTGCCAGTAGAAGGGGAAGGACGAACACCGGGGAGCTGTTTTTT. Translation: CASRRGRTNTGELFF. The chain joins TRBV19 to TRBJ2-2; weak D call: TRBD1 (5 bases). The ends were cut back, 6 bases at V and 0 bases at J, with 11 bases in the middle. The germline CDR1 and CDR2 sequences are LNHDA and SQIVND (reference sequence). This CDR3 contains 15 residues.

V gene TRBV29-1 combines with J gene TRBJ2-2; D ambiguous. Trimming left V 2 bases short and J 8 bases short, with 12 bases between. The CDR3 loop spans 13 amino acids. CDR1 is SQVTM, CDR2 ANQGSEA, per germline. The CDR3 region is CSVEPAGWGELFF. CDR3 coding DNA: TGCAGCGTTGAACCCGCTGGGTGGGGGGAGCTGTTTTTT.

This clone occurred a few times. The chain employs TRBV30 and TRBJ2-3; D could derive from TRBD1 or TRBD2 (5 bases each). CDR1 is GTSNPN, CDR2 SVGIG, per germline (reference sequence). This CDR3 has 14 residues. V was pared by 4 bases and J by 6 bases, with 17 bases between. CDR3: CAWKGPPEVDTQYF. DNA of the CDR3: TGTGCCTGGAAGGGACCCCCGGAGGTGGATACGCAGTATTTT.

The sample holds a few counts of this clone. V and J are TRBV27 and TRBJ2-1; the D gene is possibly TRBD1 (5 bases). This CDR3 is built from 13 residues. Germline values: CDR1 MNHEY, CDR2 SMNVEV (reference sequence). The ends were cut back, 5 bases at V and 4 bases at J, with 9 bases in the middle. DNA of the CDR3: TGTGCCAGCAGTACCGACAGTTACAATGAGCAGTTCTTC. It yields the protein CASSTDSYNEQFF.

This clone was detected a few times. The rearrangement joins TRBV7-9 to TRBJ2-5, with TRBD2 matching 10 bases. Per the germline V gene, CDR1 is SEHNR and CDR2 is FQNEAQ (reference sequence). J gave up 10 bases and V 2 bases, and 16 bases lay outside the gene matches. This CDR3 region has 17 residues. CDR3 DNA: TGTGCCAGCAGCTTACCCCTGGCAATAGCGGGGGGATTTGACCAGTACTTC. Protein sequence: CASSLPLAIAGGFDQYF.

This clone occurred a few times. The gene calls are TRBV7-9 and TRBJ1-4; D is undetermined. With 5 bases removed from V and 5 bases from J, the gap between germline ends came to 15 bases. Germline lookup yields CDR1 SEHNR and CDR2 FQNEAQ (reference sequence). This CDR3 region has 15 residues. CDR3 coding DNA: TGTGCCAGCAGCCCACCCGCAGAGACGAATGAAAAACTGTTTTTT. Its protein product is CASSPPAETNEKLFF.

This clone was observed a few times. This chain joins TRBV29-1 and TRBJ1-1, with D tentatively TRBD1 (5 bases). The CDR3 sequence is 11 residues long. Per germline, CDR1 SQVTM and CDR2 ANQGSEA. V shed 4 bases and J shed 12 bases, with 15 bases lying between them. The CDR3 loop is CSVGVRQRTFF. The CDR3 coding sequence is TGCAGCGTTGGGGTCCGACAGAGGACTTTCTTT.

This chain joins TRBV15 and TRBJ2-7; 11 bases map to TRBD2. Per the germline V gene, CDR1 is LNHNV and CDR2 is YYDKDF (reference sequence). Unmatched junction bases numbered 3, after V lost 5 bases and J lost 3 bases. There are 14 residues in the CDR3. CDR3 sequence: CATSSGLADYEQYF. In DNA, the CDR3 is TGTGCCACCAGCTCGGGACTAGCGGACTACGAGCAGTACTTC.

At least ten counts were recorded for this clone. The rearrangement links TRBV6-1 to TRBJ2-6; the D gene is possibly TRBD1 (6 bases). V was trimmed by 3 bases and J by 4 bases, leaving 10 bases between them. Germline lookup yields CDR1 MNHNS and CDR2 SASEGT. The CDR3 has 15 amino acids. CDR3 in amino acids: CASSERGGGANVLTF. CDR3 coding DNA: TGTGCCAGCAGTGAGAGAGGGGGAGGGGCCAACGTCCTGACTTTC.

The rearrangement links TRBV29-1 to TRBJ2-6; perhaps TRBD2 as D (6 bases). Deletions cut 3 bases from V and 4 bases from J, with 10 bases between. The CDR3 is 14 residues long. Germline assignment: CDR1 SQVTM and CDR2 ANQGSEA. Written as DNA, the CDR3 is TGCAGCGTTGAGGAGGGGACCGGGGCCAACGTCCTGACTTTC. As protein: CSVEEGTGANVLTF.

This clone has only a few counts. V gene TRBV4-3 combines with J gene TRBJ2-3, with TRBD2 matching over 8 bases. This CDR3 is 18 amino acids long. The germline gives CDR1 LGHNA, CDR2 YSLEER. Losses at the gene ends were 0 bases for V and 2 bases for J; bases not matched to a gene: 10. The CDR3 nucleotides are TGCGCCAGCAGCCAAGAGGCCAAGCGGGGGTCCCACACAGATACGCAGTATTTT. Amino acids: CASSQEAKRGSHTDTQYF.

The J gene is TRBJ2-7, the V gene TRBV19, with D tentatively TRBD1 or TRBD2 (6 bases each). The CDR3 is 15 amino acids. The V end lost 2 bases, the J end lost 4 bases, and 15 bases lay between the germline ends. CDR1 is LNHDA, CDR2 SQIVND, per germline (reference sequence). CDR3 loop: CASSITGGGVYEQYF. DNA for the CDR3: TGTGCCAGTAGTATAACCGGGGGCGGCGTGTACGAGCAGTACTTC. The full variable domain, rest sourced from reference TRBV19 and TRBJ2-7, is DGGITQSPKYLFRKEGQNVTLSCEQNLNHDAMYWYRQDPGQGLRLIYYSQIVNDFQKGDIAEGYSVSREKKESFPLTVTSAQKNPTAFYLCASSITGGGVYEQYFGPGTRLTVT.

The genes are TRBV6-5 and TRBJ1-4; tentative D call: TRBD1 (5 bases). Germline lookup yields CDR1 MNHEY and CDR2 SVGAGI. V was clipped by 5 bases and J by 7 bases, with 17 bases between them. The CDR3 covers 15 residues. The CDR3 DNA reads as TGTGCCAGCAGTCCATCACCAGGGTCTAGTGAAAAACTGTTTTTT. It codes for CASSPSPGSSEKLFF.